A single sample gave rise to the 8 T cell receptor beta chains below, sequenced in a study of regulatory T cells in long-lasting Graves disease. Building the TCR beta libraries relied on iRepertoire HTBI primers, and CDR3 regions underwent Arm-PCR. TCRdb passed the multiplex PCR reads through MiXCR, listing each CDR3 protein once. Of around 450,000 distinct CDR3 sequences in the sample, roughly 21% are singletons; the top ten hold 7% to 9%. As to time point: persistent/refractory GD, antithyroid drugs over 5 years with positive TRAb. Extracted RNA from PBMCs served as the source of the TCR library. The sequencing used peripheral blood mononuclear cells (PBMCs), collected when the disease was refractory, from a patient treated with antithyroid drugs. These receptors originate from a female donor with Graves disease.

V and J are TRBV2 and TRBJ2-2; D uncertain. This CDR3 is built from 14 residues. CDR1 and CDR2 from the germline V gene are SNHLY and FYNNEI. V was cut by 2 bases and J by 5 bases, with 9 bases left in between. This CDR3 reads CASSENRPTGELFF. CDR3 bases: TGTGCCAGCAGTGAAAATCGACCAACCGGGGAGCTGTTTTTT.

The chain has TRBV5-1 and TRBJ1-1; the D gene is possibly TRBD1 (5 bases). The CDR3 spans 16 residues. Germline V gene data show CDR1 as SGHRS and CDR2 as YFSETQ. Trimming took off 0 bases at V and 3 bases at J, with 15 bases between the two ends. The CDR3 bases are TGCGCCAGCAGCTTGGATGGTGGGGGGGGTCACACTGAAGCTTTCTTT. Translation gives CASSLDGGGGHTEAFF. Variable domain in full (rest from reference TRBV5-1 and TRBJ1-1): KAGVTQTPRYLIKTRGQQVTLSCSPISGHRSVSWYQQTPGQGLQFLFEYFSETQRNKGNFPGRFSGRQFSNSRSEMNVSTLELGDSALYLCASSLDGGGGHTEAFFGQGTRLTVV.

This chain connects TRBV19 to TRBJ1-3; possible D gene TRBD1, 6 bases. The CDR3 has 16 residues. From germline, CDR1 is LNHDA and CDR2 SQIVND (reference sequence). V was shortened by 4 bases and J by 0 bases, with 13 bases between the two germline ends. The CDR3 region is CASSTDSSDSGNTIYF. The CDR3 DNA is TGTGCCAGTAGTACGGACAGCTCAGACTCTGGAAACACCATATATTTT.

The V call is TRBV4-3, the J call TRBJ1-2; D may be TRBD1 (5 bases). V was cut by 0 bases and J by 2 bases, with 13 bases left in between. The CDR3 spans 16 residues. Germline V gene sequence: CDR1 LGHNA, CDR2 YSLEER. The CDR3 sequence: CASSQDTGGLNYGYTF. For the CDR3, the DNA is TGCGCCAGCAGCCAAGATACAGGAGGGCTCAACTATGGCTACACCTTC.

Of note for this clonotype: Just one base apart from a much larger clone, this may be a read error. CDR3 sequence: CASSTGDWRGEQYF. For the CDR3, the DNA is TGTGCCAGCAGCACCGGGGACTGGAGAGGCGAGCAGTACTTC. The V and J genes are TRBV7-2 and TRBJ2-7; D is perhaps TRBD2 (6 bases). The CDR3 runs 14 residues. CDR1 is SGHTA and CDR2 is FQGNSA in the germline V gene. V dropped 5 bases and J dropped 6 bases, with 17 bases sitting between them.

The table lists this clonotype with a few counts. This chain joins TRBV2 and TRBJ1-5; 7 bases fit TRBD1. Germline values: CDR1 SNHLY, CDR2 FYNNEI. The CDR3 has 15 residues. The V gene end was trimmed by 6 bases and the J gene end by 1 base; junction bases not matched to a gene: 6. CDR3 amino acids: CASRETGMSNQPQHF. In DNA, the CDR3 is TGTGCCAGCAGAGAGACAGGGATGAGCAATCAGCCCCAGCATTTT.

This clonotype was detected many times. An end of the junction differs from the germline gene, which may be a read error. CDR3 sequence reads: CSTSGEAYEQYF. CDR3 in DNA: TGCAGTACTAGCGGAGAGGCCTACGAGCAGTACTTC. V usage is TRBV20-1 and J usage is TRBJ2-7; TRBD2 matches 8 bases. This CDR3 spans 12 amino acids. The V gene's germline CDR1 is DFQATT and CDR2 SNEGSKA (reference sequence).

In its sample, this clonotype was seen a few times. V and J are TRBV9 and TRBJ1-2; 7 bases match TRBD1. Germline V gene lookup returns CDR1 SGDLS and CDR2 YYNGEE. V lost 2 bases to trimming and J lost 3 bases; unmatched junction nucleotides: 10. This CDR3 has 16 residues. The CDR3 loop is CASSVGGSGQDYGYTF. CDR3 DNA: TGTGCCAGCAGCGTTGGTGGTTCTGGACAGGACTATGGCTACACCTTC.